This T cell receptor beta chain emerged from a study of neurological immune-mediated disorders. This clonotype has a count of ten or more. As yet, its antigen is unknown. V trimming: 5 bases; J trimming: 3 bases; junction bases outside the gene matches: 4. The CDR3 extends over 13 amino acids. The germline gives CDR1 DFQATT, CDR2 SNEGSKA (reference sequence). TCRdb re-called the 5' RACE reads through MiXCR, storing one row per CDR3 protein. Of 50,000 to 70,000 distinct CDR3 sequences in the sample, 4.5% to 5.5% were seen once. For the unsorted libraries, 2 million PBMCs stored at -80 C served as input. The study's findings and limits: Because no CDR3 amino acid sequences were shared across subjects by expanded clones, private repertoires were suggested in all groups.

Source material: PBMCs. The clonotype comes from a young man with multiple sclerosis. The chain employs TRBV20-1 and TRBJ1-3, with TRBD1 matching over 7 bases. DNA for the CDR3: TGCAGTGCTCGGCAGGGGGTTGGAAACACCATATATTTT. Its protein product is CSARQGVGNTIYF.